These 24 T cell receptor beta chains came from one sample sequenced in a study of human T cells and chemical hapten exposure. TCRdb re-called the RACE reads through MiXCR, storing one row per CDR3 protein. Here the sample spans about 120,000 distinct CDR3 sequences, roughly 10% being singletons. Time point here: patch test 3, about 24 weeks after DPC sensitization. Treatment described: therapeutic diphenylcyclopropenone sensitization with weekly scalp DPC. The specimen comprised whole blood, sampled in connection with sensitization to the hapten diphenylcyclopropenone (DPC). These receptor sequences come from a woman aged 50 to 65 with alopecia areata. Some clones in this sample may be carry-over from other donors' samples.

This chain joins TRBV10-2 and TRBJ1-5; D possibly corresponds to TRBD1 (6 bases). Germline CDR1 WSHSY, CDR2 SAAADI. With 0 bases removed from V and 6 bases from J, the gap between germline ends came to 15 bases. The CDR3 covers 16 residues. The CDR3 nucleotides read TGCGCCAGCAGTGAGTCGCGCAGGGGAGAAGGTCAGCCCCAGCATTTT. Residues: CASSESRRGEGQPQHF.

The chain uses TRBV6-5 and TRBJ1-3, with a tentative D call TRBD1 (5 bases). V lost 5 bases to trimming and J lost 4 bases, with 15 bases between them. The CDR3 consists of 15 residues. Germline-derived CDR1 and CDR2 are MNHEY and SVGAGI. The CDR3 region has the DNA TGTGCCAGCAGTCCTCCCGGGACCGGGGGAAACACCATATATTTT. Amino acid sequence: CASSPPGTGGNTIYF.

The V and J genes are TRBV30 and TRBJ2-3; D is perhaps TRBD1 (6 bases). Looked up from germline, CDR1 is GTSNPN and CDR2 is SVGIG (reference sequence). This CDR3 contains 13 residues. V shed 2 bases and J shed 5 bases, with 11 bases lying between them. The CDR3 spells CAWSRRGGDTQYF. DNA for the CDR3: TGTGCCTGGAGTCGGCGAGGGGGAGATACGCAGTATTTT.

V and J are TRBV13 and TRBJ2-7; D not certain. This CDR3 contains 14 residues. V lost 5 bases and J 4 bases, leaving 15 bases between the germline ends. Germline V gene lookup returns CDR1 PRHDT and CDR2 FYEKMQ (reference sequence). CDR3: CASSPGLVGYEQYF. CDR3 bases: TGTGCCAGCAGCCCCGGGCTAGTGGGGTACGAGCAGTACTTC.

This clonotype has a handful of counts. V and J are TRBV18 and TRBJ1-4; D possibly corresponds to TRBD1 (6 bases). V was cut by 6 bases and J by 14 bases, with 13 bases left in between. The CDR3 is made up of 11 amino acids. Germline CDR1 and CDR2: KGHSH and LQKENI. CDR3 in amino acids: CASSPDSRLFF. The CDR3, as DNA: TGTGCCAGCTCCCCGGACAGCCGGCTGTTTTTT.

The chain uses TRBV4-3 and TRBJ2-1; TRBD2 aligns across 8 bases. Germline values: CDR1 LGHNA, CDR2 YSLEER. CDR3 size: 15 residues. The ends lost 0 bases at V and 9 bases at J; junction bases unmatched: 7. The CDR3: CASSQEGQRETEQFF. CDR3 in DNA: TGCGCCAGCAGCCAAGAAGGCCAGCGGGAGACTGAGCAGTTCTTC.

A few counts support this clonotype. The chain has TRBV7-2 and TRBJ2-7; D remains ambiguous. Germline V gives CDR1 SGHTA, CDR2 FQGNSA. This CDR3 contains 11 residues. The V end lost 5 bases, the J end lost 4 bases, and 6 bases lay between the germline ends. The CDR3 region has the DNA TGTGCCAGCAGCATGAGGTACGAGCAGTACTTC. Amino acids: CASSMRYEQYF.

The J gene is TRBJ2-5, the V gene TRBV7-2; possibly TRBD2 for D (5 bases). V dropped 1 base and J dropped 5 bases, with 14 bases sitting between them. The CDR3 runs to 15 residues. From germline, CDR1 is SGHTA and CDR2 FQGNSA. Written as DNA, the CDR3 is TGTGCCAGCAGCTTAGAAGGCGGTCGAGGGGAGACCCAGTACTTC. Residues: CASSLEGGRGETQYF.

J is TRBJ1-5 and V is TRBV29-1; D unclear. With 2 bases removed from V and 0 bases from J, the gap between germline ends came to 8 bases. The CDR3 extends over 14 amino acids. Per germline, CDR1 SQVTM and CDR2 ANQGSEA. The CDR3 DNA is TGCAGCGTTGAAAGACATTCTAGCAATCAGCCCCAGCATTTT. Its translation: CSVERHSSNQPQHF.

The chain uses TRBV28 and TRBJ1-1; 8 nucleotides match TRBD1. The CDR3 loop spans 14 amino acids. V lost 6 bases, J lost 2 bases, and 5 bases stayed unmatched. Germline CDR1 reads MDHEN; CDR2 reads SYDVKM. The CDR3: CASSSTGDNTEAFF. The DNA of the CDR3 is TGTGCCAGCAGCTCGACAGGGGATAACACTGAAGCTTTCTTT.

This clonotype was observed a few times. The rearrangement links TRBV28 to TRBJ1-5; D call uncertain. Trimming left V 2 bases short and J 5 bases short, with 4 bases between. CDR1 is MDHEN, CDR2 SYDVKM, per germline. This CDR3 spans 12 amino acids. CDR3 residues: CASSLNHQPQHF. DNA of the CDR3: TGTGCCAGCAGTTTAAACCATCAGCCCCAGCATTTT.

This clonotype was seen only a few times. The rearrangement uses TRBV6-5 and TRBJ1-4; D remains unclear. The germline V and J ends were trimmed by 7 bases and 4 bases, with 10 bases remaining between them. This CDR3 is built from 13 residues. Germline CDR1 reads MNHEY; CDR2 reads SVGAGI. The CDR3 sequence: CASTDGHNEKLFF. The CDR3 DNA reads TGTGCCAGCACAGACGGCCATAATGAAAAACTGTTTTTT.

This chain connects TRBV27 to TRBJ1-5; D unclear. V lost 7 bases and J 0 bases, leaving 10 bases between the germline ends. CDR1 and CDR2 from the germline V gene are MNHEY and SMNVEV (reference sequence). The CDR3 consists of 14 residues. The CDR3 nucleotides are TGTGCCAGCACCCCGCGGGGTAGCAATCAGCCCCAGCATTTT. Translating it yields CASTPRGSNQPQHF.

The chain couples TRBV6-5 to TRBJ1-6, with 11 bases identical to TRBD1. The J segment lost 10 bases and the V segment lost 8 bases, leaving 7 bases of the junction unmatched. This CDR3 has 14 residues. In germline, CDR1 is MNHEY, CDR2 SVGAGI. In DNA, the CDR3 is TGTGCCAGCCGTTCAAGGGACAGGGGGTCACCCCTCCACTTT. This sequence encodes CASRSRDRGSPLHF.

In its sample, this clonotype was seen many times. The genes are TRBV30 and TRBJ2-7, with 13 positions matching TRBD2. CDR1 GTSNPN and CDR2 SVGIG come from the germline V gene (reference sequence). Trimming removed 2 bases from V and 5 bases from J; junction bases left unmatched: 3. The CDR3 runs 14 residues. DNA of the CDR3: TGTGCCTGGAGTTCCGGGACTAGCGGGAACGAGCAGTACTTC. Encoded protein: CAWSSGTSGNEQYF.

This clonotype showed up just a few times. The V and J genes are TRBV2 and TRBJ1-1; 7 nucleotides align to TRBD1. V gave up 10 bases and J gave up 3 bases; unmatched junction bases: 14. CDR1 and CDR2 (germline): SNHLY, FYNNEI. This CDR3 comprises 15 residues. CDR3 amino acids: CATITGTVRDTEAFF. As DNA, the CDR3 is TGTGCCACGATCACAGGGACAGTTCGGGACACTGAAGCTTTCTTT. The variable domain in full, with the rest retrieved from reference TRBV2 and TRBJ1-1, is EPEVTQTPSHQVTQMGQEVILRCVPISNHLYFYWYRQILGQKVEFLVSFYNNEISEKSEIFDDQFSVERPDGSNFTLKIRSTKLEDSAMYFCATITGTVRDTEAFFGQGTRLTVV.

This clonotype was counted a few times. The chain employs TRBV6-6 and TRBJ2-3, with unresolved D. In germline, CDR1 is MNHNY, CDR2 SVGAGI (reference sequence). The V end lost 6 bases, the J end lost 3 bases, and 7 bases lay between the germline ends. The CDR3 has 12 residues. CDR3 loop: CASRKDTDTQYF. DNA of the CDR3: TGTGCCAGCAGGAAAGATACAGATACGCAGTATTTT.

This clonotype was seen a few times. This chain links TRBV28 with TRBJ1-1; D ambiguous. Trimming removed 3 bases at V and 4 bases at J, with 12 bases between. CDR1 and CDR2 (germline): MDHEN, SYDVKM. The CDR3 runs to 14 residues. The CDR3 sequence is CASSFRQIGTEAFF. The CDR3 coding sequence is TGTGCCAGCAGTTTCAGGCAGATTGGCACTGAAGCTTTCTTT.

This clonotype was counted only a few times. This sequence joins TRBV2 and TRBJ1-2, with TRBD1 as a possible D gene (5 bases). The length of the CDR3 is 14 residues. Trimming stripped 4 bases from V and 7 bases from J, with 16 bases between. Per the germline V gene, CDR1 is SNHLY and CDR2 is FYNNEI. CDR3 loop: CASSVDTPGSGYTF. The CDR3 bases are TGTGCCAGCAGTGTGGACACTCCCGGGTCTGGCTACACCTTC.

This clonotype has a count of ten or more. The chain employs TRBV12-3 or TRBV12-4 and TRBJ1-1, with D hard to call. There are 13 residues in the CDR3. V shed 2 bases and J shed 4 bases, with 8 bases lying between them. The CDR3 DNA reads TGTGCCAGCAGTTTACTAGGGTTCACTGAAGCTTTCTTT. It is translated as CASSLLGFTEAFF.

Many counts were recorded for this clonotype. The chain links TRBV30 to TRBJ2-1; 8 bases line up with TRBD2. This CDR3 contains 14 residues. Per the germline V gene, CDR1 is GTSNPN and CDR2 is SVGIG (reference sequence). The V and J ends lost 0 bases and 8 bases, in that order; junction bases with no gene match: 6. For the CDR3, the DNA is TGTGCCTGGAGTGTACCTGCGGGAGGAGATGAGCAGTTCTTC. This codes for CAWSVPAGGDEQFF.

This clonotype was seen a handful of times. V is TRBV20-1 and J is TRBJ1-4; D perhaps matches TRBD1 (5 bases). CDR1 is DFQATT, CDR2 SNEGSKA, per germline (reference sequence). Trimming took 0 bases from V and 8 from J, leaving 19 bases between them. The CDR3 contains 16 residues. CDR3 DNA sequence: TGCAGTGCTAGAGATCAATTGGCGGGGGTTGGGGAAAAACTGTTTTTT. It translates to CSARDQLAGVGEKLFF.

The CDR3 is CASSYNRGQGDTQYF. The CDR3 DNA reads TGTGCCAGCAGCTACAACAGGGGCCAGGGAGATACGCAGTATTTT. The chain recombines TRBV11-2 with TRBJ2-3; 7 nucleotides agree with TRBD1. This CDR3 is built from 15 residues. Germline V gene data show CDR1 as SGHAT and CDR2 as FQNNGV. Trimming removed 4 bases from V and 5 bases from J; junction bases left unmatched: 9.

This clonotype was detected ten times or more. V and J are TRBV27 and TRBJ2-3; D call uncertain. Trimming removed 3 bases at V and 3 bases at J, with 7 bases between. Germline V gene sequence: CDR1 MNHEY, CDR2 SMNVEV (reference sequence). The CDR3 runs 13 residues. CDR3 in amino acids: CASSFGRTDTQYF. The DNA for the CDR3 is TGTGCCAGCAGTTTTGGGCGAACAGATACGCAGTATTTT.